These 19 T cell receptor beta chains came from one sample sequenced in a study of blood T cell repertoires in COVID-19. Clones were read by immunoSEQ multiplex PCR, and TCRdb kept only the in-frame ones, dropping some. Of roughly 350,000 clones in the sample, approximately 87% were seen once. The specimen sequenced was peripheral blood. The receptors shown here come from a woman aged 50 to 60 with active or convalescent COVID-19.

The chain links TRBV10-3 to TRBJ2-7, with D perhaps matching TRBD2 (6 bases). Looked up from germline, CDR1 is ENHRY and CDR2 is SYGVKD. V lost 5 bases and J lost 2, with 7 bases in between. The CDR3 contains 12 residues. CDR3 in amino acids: CAISREAYEQYF. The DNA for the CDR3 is TGTGCCATCAGTAGGGAGGCCTACGAGCAGTACTTC.

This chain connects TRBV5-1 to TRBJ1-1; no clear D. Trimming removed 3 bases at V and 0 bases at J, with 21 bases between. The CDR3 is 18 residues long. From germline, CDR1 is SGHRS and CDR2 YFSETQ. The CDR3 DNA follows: TGCGCCAGCAGCTCATACCCGTGGTCCGAGGGAATGAACACTGAAGCTTTCTTT. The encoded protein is CASSSYPWSEGMNTEAFF. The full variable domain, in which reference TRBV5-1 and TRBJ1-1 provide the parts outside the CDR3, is KAGVTQTPRYLIKTRGQQVTLSCSPISGHRSVSWYQQTPGQGLQFLFEYFSETQRNKGNFPGRFSGRQFSNSRSEMNVSTLELGDSALYLCASSSYPWSEGMNTEAFFGQGTRLTVV.

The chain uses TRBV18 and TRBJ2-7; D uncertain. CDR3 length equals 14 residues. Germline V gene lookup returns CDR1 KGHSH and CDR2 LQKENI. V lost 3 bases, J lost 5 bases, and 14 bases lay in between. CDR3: CASSPGRDINEQYF. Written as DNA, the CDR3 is TGTGCCAGCTCACCTGGCCGAGACATCAACGAGCAGTACTTC.

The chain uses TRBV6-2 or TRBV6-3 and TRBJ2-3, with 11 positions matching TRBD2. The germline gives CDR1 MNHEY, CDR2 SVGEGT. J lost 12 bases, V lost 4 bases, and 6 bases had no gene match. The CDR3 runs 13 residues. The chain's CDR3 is CASSWLTSGIQYF. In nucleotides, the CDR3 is TGTGCCAGCAGTTGGCTGACTAGCGGGATTCAGTATTTT.

The CDR3 sequence: CASSFSGDNYGYTF. The CDR3 coding sequence is TGCGCCAGCAGCTTCTCAGGGGATAACTATGGCTACACCTTC. The chain couples TRBV5-1 to TRBJ1-2; D might be TRBD1 (6 bases). Per germline, CDR1 SGHRS and CDR2 YFSETQ. Trimming left V 2 bases short and J 1 base short, with 9 bases between. The CDR3 spans 14 residues. Drawing the rest from reference TRBV5-1 and TRBJ1-2, the complete variable domain is KAGVTQTPRYLIKTRGQQVTLSCSPISGHRSVSWYQQTPGQGLQFLFEYFSETQRNKGNFPGRFSGRQFSNSRSEMNVSTLELGDSALYLCASSFSGDNYGYTFGSGTRLTVV.

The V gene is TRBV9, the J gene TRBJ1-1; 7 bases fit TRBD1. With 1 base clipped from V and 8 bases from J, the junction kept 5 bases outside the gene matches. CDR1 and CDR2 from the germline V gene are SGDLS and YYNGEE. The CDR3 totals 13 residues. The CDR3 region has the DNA TGTGCCAGCAGCGTATCGACAGGGACAGAAGCTTTCTTT. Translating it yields CASSVSTGTEAFF.

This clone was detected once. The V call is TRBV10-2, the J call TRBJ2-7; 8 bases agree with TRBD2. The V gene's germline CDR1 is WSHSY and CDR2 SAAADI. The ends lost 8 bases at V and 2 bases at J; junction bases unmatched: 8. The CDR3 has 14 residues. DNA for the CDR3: TGCGCCAGCTTGCGGGAGGTTTACCCCTACGAGCAGTACTTC. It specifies CASLREVYPYEQYF.

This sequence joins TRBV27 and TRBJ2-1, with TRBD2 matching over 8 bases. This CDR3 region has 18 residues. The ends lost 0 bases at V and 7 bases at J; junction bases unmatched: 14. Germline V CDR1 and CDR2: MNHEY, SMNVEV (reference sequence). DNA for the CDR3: TGTGCCAGCAGTTTATCTTCGGGGGGGATCGGTAATAGGAATGAGCAGTTCTTC. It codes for CASSLSSGGIGNRNEQFF.

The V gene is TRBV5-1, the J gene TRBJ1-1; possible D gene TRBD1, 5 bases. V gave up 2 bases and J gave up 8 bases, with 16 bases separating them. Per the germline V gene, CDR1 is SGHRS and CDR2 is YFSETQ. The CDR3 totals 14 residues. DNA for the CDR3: TGCGCCAGCAGCTTCATGCAGGGTGTCCGCGAAGCTTTCTTT. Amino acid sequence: CASSFMQGVREAFF.

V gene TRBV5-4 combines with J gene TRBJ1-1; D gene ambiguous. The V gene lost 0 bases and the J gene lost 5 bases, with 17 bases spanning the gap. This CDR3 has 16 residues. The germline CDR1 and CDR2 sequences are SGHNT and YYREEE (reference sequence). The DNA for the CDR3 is TGTGCCAGCAGCTTGGACGCCCCCGGGGAAAGGACTGAAGCTTTCTTT. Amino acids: CASSLDAPGERTEAFF.

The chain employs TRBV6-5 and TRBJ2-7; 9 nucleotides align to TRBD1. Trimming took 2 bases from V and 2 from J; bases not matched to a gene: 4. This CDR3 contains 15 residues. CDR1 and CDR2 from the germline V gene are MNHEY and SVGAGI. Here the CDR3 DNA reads TGTGCCAGCAGTTACCGACAGGGGGGTACCTACGAGCAGTACTTC. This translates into CASSYRQGGTYEQYF.

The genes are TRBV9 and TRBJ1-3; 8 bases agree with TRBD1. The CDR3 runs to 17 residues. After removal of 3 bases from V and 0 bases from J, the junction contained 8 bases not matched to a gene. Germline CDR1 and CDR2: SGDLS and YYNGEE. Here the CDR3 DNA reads TGTGCCAGCAGCGATCCTCGGGACAGGCCCTCTGGAAACACCATATATTTT. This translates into CASSDPRDRPSGNTIYF.

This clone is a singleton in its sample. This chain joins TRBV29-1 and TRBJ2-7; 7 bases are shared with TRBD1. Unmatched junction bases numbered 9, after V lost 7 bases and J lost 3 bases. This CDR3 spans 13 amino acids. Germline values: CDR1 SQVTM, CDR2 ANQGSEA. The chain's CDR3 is CSAAPGQNYEQYF. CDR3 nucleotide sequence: TGCAGCGCAGCCCCGGGACAGAACTACGAGCAGTACTTC.

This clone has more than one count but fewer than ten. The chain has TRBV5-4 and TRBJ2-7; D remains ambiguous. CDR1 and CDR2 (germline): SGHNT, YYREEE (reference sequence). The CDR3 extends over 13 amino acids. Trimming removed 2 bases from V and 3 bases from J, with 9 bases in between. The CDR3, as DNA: TGTGCCAGCAGCTTAGAGGTGGGCTACGAGCAGTACTTC. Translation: CASSLEVGYEQYF.

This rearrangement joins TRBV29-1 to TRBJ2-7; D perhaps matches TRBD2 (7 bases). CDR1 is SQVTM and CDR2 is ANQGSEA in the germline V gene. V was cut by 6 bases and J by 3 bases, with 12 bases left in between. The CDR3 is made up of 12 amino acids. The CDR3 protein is CSVRGGGYEQYF. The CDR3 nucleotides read TGCAGCGTCCGAGGGGGGGGCTACGAGCAGTACTTC.

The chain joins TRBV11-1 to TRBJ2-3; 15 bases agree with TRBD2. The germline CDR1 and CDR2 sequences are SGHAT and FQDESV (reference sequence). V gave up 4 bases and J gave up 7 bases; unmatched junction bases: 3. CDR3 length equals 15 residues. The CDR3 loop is CASSSGLAGGYTQYF. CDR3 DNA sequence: TGTGCCAGCAGCTCGGGACTAGCGGGGGGTTATACGCAGTATTTT.

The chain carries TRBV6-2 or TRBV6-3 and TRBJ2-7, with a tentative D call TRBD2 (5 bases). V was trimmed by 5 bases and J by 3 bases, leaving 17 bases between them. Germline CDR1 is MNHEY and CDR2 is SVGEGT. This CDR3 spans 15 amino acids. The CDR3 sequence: CASSGSGYWGYEQYF. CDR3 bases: TGTGCCAGCAGTGGATCGGGATACTGGGGCTACGAGCAGTACTTC.

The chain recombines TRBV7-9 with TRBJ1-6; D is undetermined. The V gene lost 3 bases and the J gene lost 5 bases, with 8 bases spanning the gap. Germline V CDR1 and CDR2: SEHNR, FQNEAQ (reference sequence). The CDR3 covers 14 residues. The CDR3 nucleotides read TGTGCCAGCAGCTTCGGCAGGAATAATTCACCCCTCCACTTT. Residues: CASSFGRNNSPLHF.

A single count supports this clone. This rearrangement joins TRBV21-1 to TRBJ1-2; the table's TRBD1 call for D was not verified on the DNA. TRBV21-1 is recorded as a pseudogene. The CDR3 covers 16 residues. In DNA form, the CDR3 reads TGTGCCAGCAGCAAGCCGACAGGGGGCGTAATTAATGGCTACACCTTC. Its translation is CASSKPTGGVINGYTF.